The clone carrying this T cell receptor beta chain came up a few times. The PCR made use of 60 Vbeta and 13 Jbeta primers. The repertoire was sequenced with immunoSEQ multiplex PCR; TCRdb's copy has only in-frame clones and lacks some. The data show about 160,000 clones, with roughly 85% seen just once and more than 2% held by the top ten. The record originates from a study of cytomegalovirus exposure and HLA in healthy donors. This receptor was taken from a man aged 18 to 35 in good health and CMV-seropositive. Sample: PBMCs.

CDR3 protein: CASSLDPRDSRTYGYTF. In nucleotides, the CDR3 is TGTGCCAGCAGCTTAGATCCTCGAGACAGCCGCACCTATGGCTACACCTTC. The chain has TRBV7-2 and TRBJ1-2; D may be TRBD1 (5 bases). The germline V gene has CDR1 SGHTA and CDR2 FQGNSA. CDR3 length equals 17 residues. V was clipped by 1 base and J by 4 bases, with 19 bases between them.